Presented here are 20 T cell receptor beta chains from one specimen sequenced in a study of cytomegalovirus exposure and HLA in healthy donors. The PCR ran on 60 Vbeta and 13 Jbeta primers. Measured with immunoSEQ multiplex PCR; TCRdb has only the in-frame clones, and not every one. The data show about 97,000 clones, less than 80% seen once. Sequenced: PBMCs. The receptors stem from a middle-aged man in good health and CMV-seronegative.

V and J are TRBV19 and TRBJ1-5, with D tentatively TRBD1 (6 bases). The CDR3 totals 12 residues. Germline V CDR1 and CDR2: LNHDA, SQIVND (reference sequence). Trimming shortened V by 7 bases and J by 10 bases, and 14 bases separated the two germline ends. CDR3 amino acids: CASNHKQGPQHF. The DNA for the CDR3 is TGTGCCAGTAACCACAAACAGGGACCCCAGCATTTT.

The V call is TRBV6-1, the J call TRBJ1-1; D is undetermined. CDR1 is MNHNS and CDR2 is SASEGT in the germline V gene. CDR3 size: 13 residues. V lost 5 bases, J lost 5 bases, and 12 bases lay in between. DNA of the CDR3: TGTGCCAGCAGTCCAACAGTTGGAACTGAAGCTTTCTTT. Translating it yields CASSPTVGTEAFF.

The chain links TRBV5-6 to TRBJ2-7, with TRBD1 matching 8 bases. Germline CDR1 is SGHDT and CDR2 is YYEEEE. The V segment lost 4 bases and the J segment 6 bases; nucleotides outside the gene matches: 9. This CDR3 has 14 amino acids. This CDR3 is CASSGDRILSEQYF. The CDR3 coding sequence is TGTGCCAGCAGCGGGGACAGGATTTTAAGCGAGCAGTACTTC.

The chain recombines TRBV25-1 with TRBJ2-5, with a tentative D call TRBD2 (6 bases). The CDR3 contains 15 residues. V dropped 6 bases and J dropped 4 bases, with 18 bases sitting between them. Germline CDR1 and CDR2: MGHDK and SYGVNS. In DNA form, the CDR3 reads TGTGCCAGCAGACTCGGACTCATGGAGGGAGAGACCCAGTACTTC. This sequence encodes CASRLGLMEGETQYF. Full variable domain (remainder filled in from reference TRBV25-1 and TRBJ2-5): EADIYQTPRYLVIGTGKKITLECSQTMGHDKMYWYQQDPGMELHLIHYSYGVNSTEKGDLSSESTVSRIRTEHFPLTLESARPSHTSQYLCASRLGLMEGETQYFGPGTRLLVL.

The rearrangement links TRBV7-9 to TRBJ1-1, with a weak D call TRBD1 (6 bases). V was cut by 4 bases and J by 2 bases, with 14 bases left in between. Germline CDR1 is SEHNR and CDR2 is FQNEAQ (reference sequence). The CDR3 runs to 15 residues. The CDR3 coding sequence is TGTGCCAGCAGCTCTAGGACAGAAAAAAACACTGAAGCTTTCTTT. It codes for CASSSRTEKNTEAFF.

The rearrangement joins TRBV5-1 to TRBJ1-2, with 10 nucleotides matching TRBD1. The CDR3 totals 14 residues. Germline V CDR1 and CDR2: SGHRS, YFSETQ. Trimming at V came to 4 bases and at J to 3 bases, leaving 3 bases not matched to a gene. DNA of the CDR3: TGCGCCAGCAGCCCCGGACAGGGGGACTATGGCTACACCTTC. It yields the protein CASSPGQGDYGYTF.

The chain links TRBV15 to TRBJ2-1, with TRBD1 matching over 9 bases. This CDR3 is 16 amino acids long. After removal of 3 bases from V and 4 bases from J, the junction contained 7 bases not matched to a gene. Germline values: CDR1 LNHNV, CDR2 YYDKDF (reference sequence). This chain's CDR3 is CATSRRTGGGYNEQFF. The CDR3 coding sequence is TGTGCCACCAGCAGGCGAACAGGGGGCGGATACAATGAGCAGTTCTTC.

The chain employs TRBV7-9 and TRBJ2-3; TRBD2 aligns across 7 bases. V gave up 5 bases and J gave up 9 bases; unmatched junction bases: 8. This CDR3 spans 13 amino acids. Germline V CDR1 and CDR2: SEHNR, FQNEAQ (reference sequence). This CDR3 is CASSGGIGGTQYF. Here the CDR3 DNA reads TGTGCCAGCAGCGGGGGGATCGGGGGGACGCAGTATTTT.

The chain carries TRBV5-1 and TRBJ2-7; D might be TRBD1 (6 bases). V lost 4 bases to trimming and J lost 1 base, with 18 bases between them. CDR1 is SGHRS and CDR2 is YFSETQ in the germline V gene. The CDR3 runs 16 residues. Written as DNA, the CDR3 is TGCGCCAGCAGCCCCCGTCAATCAGGGGAATCCTACGAGCAGTACTTC. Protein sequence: CASSPRQSGESYEQYF.

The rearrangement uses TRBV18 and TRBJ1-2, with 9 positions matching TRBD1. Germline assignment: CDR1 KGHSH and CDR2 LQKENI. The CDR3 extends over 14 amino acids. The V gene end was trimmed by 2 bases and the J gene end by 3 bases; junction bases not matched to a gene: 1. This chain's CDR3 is CASSPGQGHYGYTF. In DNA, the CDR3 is TGTGCCAGCTCACCAGGACAGGGGCACTATGGCTACACCTTC.

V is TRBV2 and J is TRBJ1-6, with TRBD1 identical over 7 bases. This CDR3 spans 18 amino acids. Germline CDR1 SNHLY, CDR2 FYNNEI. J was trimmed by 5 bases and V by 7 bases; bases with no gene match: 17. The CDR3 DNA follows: TGTGCCAGCATTACCAGCAGGGGGTCCATTGAGAATAATTCACCCCTCCACTTT. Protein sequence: CASITSRGSIENNSPLHF.

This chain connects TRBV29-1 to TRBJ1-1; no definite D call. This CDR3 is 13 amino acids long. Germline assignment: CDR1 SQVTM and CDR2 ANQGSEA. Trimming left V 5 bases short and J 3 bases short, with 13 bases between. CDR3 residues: CSVRPFGDTEAFF. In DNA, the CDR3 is TGCAGCGTTAGGCCCTTCGGGGACACTGAAGCTTTCTTT.

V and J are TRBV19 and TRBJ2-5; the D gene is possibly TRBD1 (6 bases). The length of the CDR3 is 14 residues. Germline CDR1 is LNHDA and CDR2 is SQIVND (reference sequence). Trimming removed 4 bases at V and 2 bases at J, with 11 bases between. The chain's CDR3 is CASSTWTAQETQYF. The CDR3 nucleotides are TGTGCCAGTAGTACCTGGACAGCACAAGAGACCCAGTACTTC.

CDR3 DNA: TGTGCCAGCAGTGAAGCTAGCGGGGGATACGCATACTCCTACGAGCAGTACGTC. Translated: CASSEASGGYAYSYEQYV. The chain is built from TRBV6-1 and TRBJ2-7; 9 bases match TRBD2. J gave up 0 bases and V 0 bases, and 9 bases lay outside the gene matches. There are 18 residues in the CDR3. Germline V gene lookup returns CDR1 MNHNS and CDR2 SASEGT.

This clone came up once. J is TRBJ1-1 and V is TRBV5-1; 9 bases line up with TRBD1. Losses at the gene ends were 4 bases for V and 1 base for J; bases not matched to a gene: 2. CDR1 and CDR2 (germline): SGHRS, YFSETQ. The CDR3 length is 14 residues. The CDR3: CASSMGQGNTEAFF. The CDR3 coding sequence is TGCGCCAGCAGCATGGGACAGGGGAACACTGAAGCTTTCTTT.

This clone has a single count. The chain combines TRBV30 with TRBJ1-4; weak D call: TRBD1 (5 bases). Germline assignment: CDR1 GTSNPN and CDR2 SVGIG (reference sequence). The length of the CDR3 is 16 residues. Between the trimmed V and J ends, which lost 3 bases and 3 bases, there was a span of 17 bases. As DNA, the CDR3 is TGTGCCTGGAGGGACATGCTCAGGGCTTCTAATGAAAAACTGTTTTTT. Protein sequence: CAWRDMLRASNEKLFF.

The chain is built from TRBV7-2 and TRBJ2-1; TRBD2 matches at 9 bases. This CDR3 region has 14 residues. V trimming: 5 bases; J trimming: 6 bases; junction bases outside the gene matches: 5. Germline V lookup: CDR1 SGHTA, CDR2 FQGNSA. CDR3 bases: TGTGCCAGCAGCACATGGACTAGCGTCAATGAGCAGTTCTTC. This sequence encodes CASSTWTSVNEQFF.

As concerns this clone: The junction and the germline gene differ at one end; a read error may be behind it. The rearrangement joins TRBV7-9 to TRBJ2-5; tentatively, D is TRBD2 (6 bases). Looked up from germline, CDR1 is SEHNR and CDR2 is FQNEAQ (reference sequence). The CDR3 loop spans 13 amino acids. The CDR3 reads CSSSLVLAAPPDF. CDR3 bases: TGTTCCAGCAGCTTAGTTTTAGCGGCCCCCCCTGACTTC.

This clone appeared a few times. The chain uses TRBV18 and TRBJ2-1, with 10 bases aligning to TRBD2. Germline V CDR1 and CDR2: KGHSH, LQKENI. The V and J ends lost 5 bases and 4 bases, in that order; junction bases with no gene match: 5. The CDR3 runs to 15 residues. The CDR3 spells CASSSTTSGYNEQFF. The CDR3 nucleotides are TGTGCCAGCTCATCGACGACTAGCGGGTACAATGAGCAGTTCTTC.

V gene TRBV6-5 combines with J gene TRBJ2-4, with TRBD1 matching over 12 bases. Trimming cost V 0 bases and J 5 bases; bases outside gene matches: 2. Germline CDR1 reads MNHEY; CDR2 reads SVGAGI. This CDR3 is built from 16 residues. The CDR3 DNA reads TGTGCCAGCAGTTACTCGCGGGACAGGGGGCAAAACATTCAGTACTTC. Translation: CASSYSRDRGQNIQYF.